This T cell receptor (beta chain) originates from a study of T cell changes during pregnancy in multiple sclerosis (dated 2019 in TCRdb). In terms of the full investigation: The study examined how the T cell repertoire changed over the course of pregnancy in women with multiple sclerosis.

Library method: the immunoSEQ multiplex PCR assay. The source is immuneACCESS, and TCRdb retained only in-frame sequences with V and J called. Part of the clones is not carried over; for the studies checked, unresolved V genes explain less than half of this, and the remainder is unexplained. Present in this sample are tens of thousands of clones, approximately 95% of which were seen just once. Together, the top ten hold about 0.99% of the sample. From cysteine to phenylalanine, the CDR3 is 13 amino acids long. The kept DNA is CDR3 alone, 39 bases in frame from the first base. Relative to germline, V is 0 bases shorter and J is 2 bases shorter, with 5 bases between their ends. The germline V gene supplies CDR1 SGHRS and CDR2 YFSETQ. Regarding this clone: Its antigen has not been determined. Base-call qualities are not available, and no considerably larger clone is one nucleotide away. Other DNA sequences within the sample encode an identical CDR3.

The receptor was derived from a female donor in good health, enrolled as a control in a pregnancy study. The chain uses TRBV5-1 and TRBJ2-5, with no D gene named confidently. Sequencing was performed on peripheral blood, taken in the second trimester of pregnancy. The CDR3 has the sequence CASSLGQQETQYF. The base sequence is TGCGCCAGCAGCTTGGGGCAGCAAGAGACCCAGTACTTC.